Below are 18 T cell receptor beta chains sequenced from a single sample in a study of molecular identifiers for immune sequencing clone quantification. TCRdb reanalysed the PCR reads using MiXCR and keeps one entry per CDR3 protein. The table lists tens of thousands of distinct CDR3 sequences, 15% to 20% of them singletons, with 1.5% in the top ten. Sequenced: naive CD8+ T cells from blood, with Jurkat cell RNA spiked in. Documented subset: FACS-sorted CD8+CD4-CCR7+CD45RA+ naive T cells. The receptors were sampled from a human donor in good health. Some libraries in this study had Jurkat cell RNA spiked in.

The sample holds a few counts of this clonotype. The CDR3 region is CASSERTRGAGYTF. The DNA for the CDR3 is TGTGCCAGCAGTGAACGAACCAGGGGGGCCGGCTACACCTTC. This rearrangement joins TRBV6-1 to TRBJ1-2; 7 bases map to TRBD1. Germline CDR1 is MNHNS and CDR2 is SASEGT. The J segment lost 8 bases and the V segment lost 2 bases, leaving 8 bases of the junction unmatched. The CDR3 consists of 14 residues.

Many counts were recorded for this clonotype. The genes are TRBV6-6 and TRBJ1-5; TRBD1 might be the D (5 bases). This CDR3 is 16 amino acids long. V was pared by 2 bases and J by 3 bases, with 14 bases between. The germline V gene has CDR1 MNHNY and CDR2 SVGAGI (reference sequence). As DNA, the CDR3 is TGTGCCAGCAGTTACGCCTCTCGACAGCCCAATCAGCCCCAGCATTTT. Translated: CASSYASRQPNQPQHF.

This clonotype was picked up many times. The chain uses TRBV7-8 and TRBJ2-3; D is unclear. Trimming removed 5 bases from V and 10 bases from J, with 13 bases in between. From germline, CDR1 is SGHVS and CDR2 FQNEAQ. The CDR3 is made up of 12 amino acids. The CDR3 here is CASSPPPVAQYF. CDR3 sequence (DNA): TGTGCCAGCAGCCCGCCGCCAGTCGCGCAGTATTTT.

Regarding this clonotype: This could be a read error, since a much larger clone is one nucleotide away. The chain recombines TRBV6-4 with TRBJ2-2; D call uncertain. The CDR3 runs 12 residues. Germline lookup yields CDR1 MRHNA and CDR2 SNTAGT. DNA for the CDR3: TGTGACCCAAGACGCGGCACCGGGGAGCTGTTTTTT. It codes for CDPRRGTGELFF.

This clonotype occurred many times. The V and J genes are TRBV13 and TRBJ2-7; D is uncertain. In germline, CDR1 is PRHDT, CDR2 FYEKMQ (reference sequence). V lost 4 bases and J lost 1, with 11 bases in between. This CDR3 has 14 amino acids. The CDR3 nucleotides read TGTGCCAGCAGCTCCGTACTCGGATCCTACGAGCAGTACTTC. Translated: CASSSVLGSYEQYF. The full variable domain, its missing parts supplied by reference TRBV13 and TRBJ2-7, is AAGVIQSPRHLIKEKRETATLKCYPIPRHDTVYWYQQGPGQDPQFLISFYEKMQSDKGSIPDRFSAQQFSDYHSELNMSSLELGDSALYFCASSSVLGSYEQYFGPGTRLTVT.

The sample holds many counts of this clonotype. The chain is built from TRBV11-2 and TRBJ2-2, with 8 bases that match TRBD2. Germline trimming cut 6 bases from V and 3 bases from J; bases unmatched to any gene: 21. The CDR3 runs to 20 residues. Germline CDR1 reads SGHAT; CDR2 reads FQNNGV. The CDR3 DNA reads TGTGCCAGCAGAACCTTAGGCCCAACGGGCGGGAGGTATCACACCGGGGAGCTGTTTTTT. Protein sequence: CASRTLGPTGGRYHTGELFF. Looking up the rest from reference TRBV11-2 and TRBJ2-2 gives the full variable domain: EAGVAQSPRYKIIEKRQSVAFWCNPISGHATLYWYQQILGQGPKLLIQFQNNGVVDDSQLPKDRFSAERLKGVDSTLKIQPAKLEDSAVYLCASRTLGPTGGRYHTGELFFGEGSRLTVL.

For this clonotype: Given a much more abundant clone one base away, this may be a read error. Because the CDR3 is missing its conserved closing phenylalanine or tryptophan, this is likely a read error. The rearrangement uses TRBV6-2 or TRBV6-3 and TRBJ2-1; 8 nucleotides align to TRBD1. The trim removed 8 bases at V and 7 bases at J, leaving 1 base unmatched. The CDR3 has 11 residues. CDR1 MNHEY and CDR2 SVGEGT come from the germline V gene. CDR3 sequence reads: CASHRGNEQFS. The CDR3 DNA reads TGTGCCAGCCACAGGGGGAATGAGCAGTTCTCC.

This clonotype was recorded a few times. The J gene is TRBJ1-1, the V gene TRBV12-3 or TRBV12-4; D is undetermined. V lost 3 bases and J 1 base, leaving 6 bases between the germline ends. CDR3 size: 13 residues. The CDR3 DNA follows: TGTGCCAGCAGTTTTGGAGAGAACACTGAAGCTTTCTTT. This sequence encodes CASSFGENTEAFF.

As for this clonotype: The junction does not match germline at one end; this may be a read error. The CDR3 DNA follows: TGTGCCAGCAGTTACGCCTATGGCGGGAGCCCTCAAGAGACCCAGCACTTC. It encodes CASSYAYGGSPQETQHF. This rearrangement joins TRBV6-5 to TRBJ2-5; 7 bases are a match to TRBD2. CDR1 is MNHEY and CDR2 is SVGAGI in the germline V gene. CDR3 size: 17 residues.

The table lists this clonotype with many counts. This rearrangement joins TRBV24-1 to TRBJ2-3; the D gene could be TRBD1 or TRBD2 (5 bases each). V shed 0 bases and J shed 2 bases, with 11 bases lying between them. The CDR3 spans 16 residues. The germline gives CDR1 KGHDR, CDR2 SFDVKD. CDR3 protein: CATSDLRDPYTDTQYF. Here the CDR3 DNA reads TGTGCCACCAGTGATTTGCGGGACCCATACACAGATACGCAGTATTTT.

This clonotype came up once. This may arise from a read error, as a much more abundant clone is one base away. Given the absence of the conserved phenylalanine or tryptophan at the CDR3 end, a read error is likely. The CDR3 loop reads CSARDPIRARETSYNEQFS. In DNA, the CDR3 is TGCAGTGCTAGAGATCCGATCCGTGCGCGGGAGACCTCCTACAATGAGCAGTTCTCC. This chain joins TRBV20-1 and TRBJ2-1; 7 positions match TRBD2. The CDR3 loop spans 19 amino acids. The J segment lost 0 bases and the V segment lost 0 bases, leaving 14 bases of the junction unmatched. In germline, CDR1 is DFQATT, CDR2 SNEGSKA (reference sequence).

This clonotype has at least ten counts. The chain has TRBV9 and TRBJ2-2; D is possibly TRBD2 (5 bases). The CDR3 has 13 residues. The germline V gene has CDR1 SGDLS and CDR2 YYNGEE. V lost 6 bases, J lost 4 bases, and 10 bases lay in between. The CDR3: CASTWAGTGELFF. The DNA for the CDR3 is TGTGCCAGCACCTGGGCGGGCACCGGGGAGCTGTTTTTT.

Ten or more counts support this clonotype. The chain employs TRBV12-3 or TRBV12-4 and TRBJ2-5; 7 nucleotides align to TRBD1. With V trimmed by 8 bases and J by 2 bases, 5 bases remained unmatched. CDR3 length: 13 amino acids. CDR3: CASGDSAQETQYF. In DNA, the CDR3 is TGTGCCAGCGGGGACAGCGCACAAGAGACCCAGTACTTC.

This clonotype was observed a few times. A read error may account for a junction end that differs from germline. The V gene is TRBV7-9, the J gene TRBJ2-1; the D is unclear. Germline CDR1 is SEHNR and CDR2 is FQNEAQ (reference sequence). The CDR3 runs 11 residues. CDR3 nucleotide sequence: TGTGCCAGCAGCGTAGCCCCTGAGCAGTTCTTC. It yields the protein CASSVAPEQFF.

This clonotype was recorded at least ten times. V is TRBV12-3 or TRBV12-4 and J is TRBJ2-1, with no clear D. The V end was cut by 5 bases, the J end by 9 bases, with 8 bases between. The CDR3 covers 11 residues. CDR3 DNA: TGTGCCAGCAGTGATCTGGCTGAGCAGTTCTTC. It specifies CASSDLAEQFF.

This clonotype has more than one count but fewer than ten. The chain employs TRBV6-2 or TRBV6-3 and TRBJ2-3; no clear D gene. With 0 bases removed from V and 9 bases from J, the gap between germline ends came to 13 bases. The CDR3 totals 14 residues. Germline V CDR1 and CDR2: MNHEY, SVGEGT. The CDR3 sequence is CASSYSYLLLTQYF. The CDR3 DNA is TGTGCCAGCAGTTACTCGTATTTGCTACTGACGCAGTATTTT.

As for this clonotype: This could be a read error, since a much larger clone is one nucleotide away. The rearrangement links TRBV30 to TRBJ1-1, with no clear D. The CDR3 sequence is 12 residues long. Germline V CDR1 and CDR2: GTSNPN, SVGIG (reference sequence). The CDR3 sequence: CAWSPSDTEALF. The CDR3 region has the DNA TGTGCCTGGAGTCCTAGTGATACTGAAGCTCTCTTT.

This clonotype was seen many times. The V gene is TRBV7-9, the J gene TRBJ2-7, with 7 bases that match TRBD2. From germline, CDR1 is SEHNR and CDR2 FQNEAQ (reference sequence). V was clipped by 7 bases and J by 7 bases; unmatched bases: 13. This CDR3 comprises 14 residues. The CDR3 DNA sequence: TGTGCCAGCACCCCCTGGGAGGGAGTGGGGGAGCAGTACTTC. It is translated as CASTPWEGVGEQYF.